This T cell receptor (beta chain) was recorded in a study of cytomegalovirus exposure and HLA in healthy donors. Study-level points and caveats: Subsequent analysis showed first-cohort TCR clusters tending to co-occur in approximately 120 validation repertoires.

TCRdb's copy holds only in-frame clones and misses some; the assay was immunoSEQ multiplex PCR. Of 240,000 or so clones detected, 75% to 90% appear once; the ten largest clones hold less than 1.5%. As regards this clone: Its specificity is unknown.

V shed 0 bases, J shed 2 bases, and the junction held 1 base outside the gene matches. The germline V gene encodes CDR1 SGDLS and CDR2 YYNGEE. The CDR3 totals 15 residues. This chain uses TRBV9 with TRBJ2-1; 8 bases fit TRBD1. Sample: PBMCs. This clonotype originated in a woman aged 25 to 39 in good health and CMV-seropositive. The CDR3 nucleotides are TGTGCCAGCAGCGTAGACAGGGGGACCTACAATGAGCAGTTCTTC. The encoded protein is CASSVDRGTYNEQFF.